This TCR beta chain was obtained from a study of blood T cell repertoires in COVID-19. As for the study in general: Donors in the United States, Italy and Spain gave samples during acute or convalescent COVID-19. Sources were T cells, B-cell-depleted T cells, or PBMCs; the material itself was cDNA or gDNA.

This clone appeared a few times. The CDR3 loop spans 16 amino acids. The germline gives CDR1 MNHEY, CDR2 SVGEGT. V was shortened by 4 bases and J by 1 base, with 14 bases between the two germline ends. Clones were read by immunoSEQ multiplex PCR, and TCRdb kept only the in-frame ones, dropping some. The sample has 100,000 to 150,000 clones, about 70% seen once. The chain links TRBV6-2 or TRBV6-3 to TRBJ1-5; D unresolved. The TCR sequence derives from a woman between 70 and 85 years old with acute or convalescent COVID-19. The source material was peripheral blood. DNA of the CDR3: TGTGCCAGCAGTTTGGGCGGGCGTGGGAGCAATCAGCCCCAGCATTTT. It translates to CASSLGGRGSNQPQHF.